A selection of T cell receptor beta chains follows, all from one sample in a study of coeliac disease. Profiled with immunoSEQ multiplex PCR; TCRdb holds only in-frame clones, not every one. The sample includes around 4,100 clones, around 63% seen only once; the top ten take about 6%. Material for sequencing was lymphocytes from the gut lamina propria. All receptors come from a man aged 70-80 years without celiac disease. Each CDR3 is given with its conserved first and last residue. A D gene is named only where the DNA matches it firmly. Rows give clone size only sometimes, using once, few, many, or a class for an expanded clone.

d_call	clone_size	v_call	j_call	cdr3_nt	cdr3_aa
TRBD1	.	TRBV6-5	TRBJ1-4	TGTGCCAGCAGGGCAGGACAGGGCTTTAATGAAAAACTGTTTTTT	CASRAGQGFNEKLFF
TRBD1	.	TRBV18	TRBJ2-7	TGTGCCAGCTCACCTAATACAGGGGTTGGGGCCTACGAGCAGTACTTC	CASSPNTGVGAYEQYF
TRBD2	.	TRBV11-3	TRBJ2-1	TGTGCCAGCAGCCGCGGGACTAGCGGGGGGCAGTTCTTC	CASSRGTSGGQFF
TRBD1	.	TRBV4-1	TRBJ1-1	TGCGCCAGCAGCGTACCGGGACAGGGGGTGTTTGAAGCTTTCTTT	CASSVPGQGVFEAFF
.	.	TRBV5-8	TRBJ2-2	TGTGCCAGCAGCTTGGTTTTACAGGCACCGGGCACCGGGGAGCTGTTTTTT	CASSLVLQAPGTGELFF
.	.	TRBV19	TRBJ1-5	TGTGCCAGTAGTATCAACTACGGGAGAGATCAGCCCCAGCATTTT	CASSINYGRDQPQHF
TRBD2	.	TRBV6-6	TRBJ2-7	TGTGCCAGCAGTCAGGCGGGGGGAGCCTACGAGCAGTACTTC	CASSQAGGAYEQYF
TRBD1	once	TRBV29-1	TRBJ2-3	TGCAGCGTTGAGGGGACAGCCACAGATACGCAGTATTTT	CSVEGTATDTQYF
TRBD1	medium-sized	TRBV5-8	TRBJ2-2	TGTGCCAGCAGCCGGACAGGGGGCTTGGACACCGGGGAGCTGTTTTTT	CASSRTGGLDTGELFF
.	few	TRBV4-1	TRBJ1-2	TGCGCCAGCAGCCCTGGAGGGAAGAACTATGGCTACACCTTC	CASSPGGKNYGYTF
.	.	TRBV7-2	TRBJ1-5	TGTGCCAGCAGCTTACAGGGTCGCAATCAGCCCCAGCATTTT	CASSLQGRNQPQHF
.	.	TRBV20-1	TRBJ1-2	TGCAGTGCTAGAAACAGGAACGGCTACACCTTC	CSARNRNGYTF
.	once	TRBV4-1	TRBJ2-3	TGCGCCAGCAGCCAACCTCTTCGGGGAGATACGCAGTATTTT	CASSQPLRGDTQYF
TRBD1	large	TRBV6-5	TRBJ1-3	TGTGCCAGCAGTTACACGACAGGGAGCTCTGGAAACACCATATATTTT	CASSYTTGSSGNTIYF
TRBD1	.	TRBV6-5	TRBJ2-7	TGTGCCAGCAGGCGAGGACAGGGCTACGAGCAGTACTTC	CASRRGQGYEQYF
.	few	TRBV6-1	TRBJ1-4	TGTGCCAGCAGTGAAGGGGGGCGAGGTGAAAAACTGTTTTTT	CASSEGGRGEKLFF
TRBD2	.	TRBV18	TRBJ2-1	TGTGCCAGCTCATCACAGCGGGGGGGGTACAATGAGCAGTTCTTC	CASSSQRGGYNEQFF
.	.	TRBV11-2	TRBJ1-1	TGTGCCAGCAGCTTAGGGAAGACGACAGGCACTGAAGCTTTCTTT	CASSLGKTTGTEAFF
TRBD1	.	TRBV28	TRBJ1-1	TGTGCCAGCAGTCGAGGGGGCGCGGGAACTGAAGCTTTCTTT	CASSRGGAGTEAFF
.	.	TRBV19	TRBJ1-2	TGTGCCAGCCTTCCGGGGGGCTACTCTAACTATGGCTACACCTTC	CASLPGGYSNYGYTF
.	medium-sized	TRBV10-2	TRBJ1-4	TGCGCCAGCAGGGCAGGGGAAGGAGCTAATGAAAAACTGTTTTTT	CASRAGEGANEKLFF
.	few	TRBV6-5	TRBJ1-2	TGTGCCAGCAGTAAAGAAACAGGGACCCCTCGCGGCTACACCTTC	CASSKETGTPRGYTF
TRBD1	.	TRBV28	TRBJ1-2	TGTGCCAGCAGCCAAGCGTCCAGGGGGCTGGGTGGCTACACCTTC	CASSQASRGLGGYTF
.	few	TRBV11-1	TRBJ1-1	TGTGCCAGCAGCCCGAGGGTTAGGACTGAAGCTTTCTTT	CASSPRVRTEAFF
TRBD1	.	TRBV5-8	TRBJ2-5	TGTGCCAGCAGCCAACCGGGACAGCCCACTCAAGAGACCCAGTACTTC	CASSQPGQPTQETQYF
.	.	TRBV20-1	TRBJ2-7	TGCAGTGCGGGCGTCAACTACGAGCAGTACTTC	CSAGVNYEQYF
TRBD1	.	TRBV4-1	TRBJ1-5	TGCGCCAGCAGCCAGCCGACAGGGGGAGATCAGCCCCAGCATTTT	CASSQPTGGDQPQHF
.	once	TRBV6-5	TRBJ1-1	TGTGCCAGCAGTTACGAAGGGGGTACTGAAGCTTTCTTT	CASSYEGGTEAFF
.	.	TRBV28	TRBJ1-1	TGTGCCAGCAGACAAAAACCGCAGGGGCACACTGAAGCTTTCTTT	CASRQKPQGHTEAFF
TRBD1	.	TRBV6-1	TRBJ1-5	TGTGCCAGCAGTGAATGGGCAGGGGGAAGCAATCAGCCCCAGCATTTT	CASSEWAGGSNQPQHF
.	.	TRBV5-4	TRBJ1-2	TGTGCCAGCAGCTTTCGACGGGAGGGGGGCGGCTACACCTTC	CASSFRREGGGYTF
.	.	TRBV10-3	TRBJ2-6	TGTGCCATCAGTGAGTCGAACAGGGCAGCTGGGGCCAACGTCCTGACTTTC	CAISESNRAAGANVLTF
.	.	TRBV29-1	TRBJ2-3	TGCAGCGCGTGGCGGGGCAGAACAGATACGCAGTATTTT	CSAWRGRTDTQYF
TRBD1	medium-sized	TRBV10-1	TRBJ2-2	TGCGCCAGCGATACTCCGGGACAGGATTCCGGGGAGCTGTTTTTT	CASDTPGQDSGELFF
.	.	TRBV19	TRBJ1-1	TGTGCCAGTAGTCGACGGACAGCTAAGAACACTGAAGCTTTCTTT	CASSRRTAKNTEAFF
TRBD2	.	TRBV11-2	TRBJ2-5	TGTGCCAGCAGCTTAAGTCCTAGCGGGGGGACACTCCAAGAGACCCAGTACTTC	CASSLSPSGGTLQETQYF
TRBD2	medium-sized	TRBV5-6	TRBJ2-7	TGTGCCAGCAGCCGGGGGGGGCGCGGAAACGAGCAGTACTTC	CASSRGGRGNEQYF
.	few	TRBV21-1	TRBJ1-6	TGTGCCAGCAGCGCAGGAGGGTTCAAAGTCTCCTATAATTCCCCCCTCCACTTT	CASSAGGFKVSYNSPLHF
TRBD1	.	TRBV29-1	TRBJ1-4	TGCAGCGTGCGCGGAAGGGACAGGGGTTCGAGGGGTGAAAAACTGTTTTTT	CSVRGRDRGSRGEKLFF
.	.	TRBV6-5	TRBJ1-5	TGTGCCAGCAGTCCTCGGACAGCCAATCAGCCCCAGCATTTT	CASSPRTANQPQHF
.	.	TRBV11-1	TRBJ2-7	TGTGCCAGCAGGGGGCTCTACGAGCAGTACTTC	CASRGLYEQYF
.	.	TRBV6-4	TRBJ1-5	TGTGCCACCCCCCCAGCCCAGCATTTT	CATPPAQHF
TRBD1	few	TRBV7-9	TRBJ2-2	TGTGCCAGCAGCTCTCGGGACAGGGGGGACACCGGGGAGCTGTTTTTT	CASSSRDRGDTGELFF
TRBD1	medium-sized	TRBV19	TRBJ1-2	TGTGCCAGTAATATTCCGGGACAGGGGGTAGTCGGCTACACCTTC	CASNIPGQGVVGYTF
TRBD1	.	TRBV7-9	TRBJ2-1	TGTGCCAGCAGCTTAGCGACAGGGGAAGTCTCAGGGCAGTTCTTC	CASSLATGEVSGQFF
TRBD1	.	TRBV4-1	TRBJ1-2	TGCGCCAGCAGCCAAGGCGACAGGGCCTACTATGGCTACACCTTC	CASSQGDRAYYGYTF
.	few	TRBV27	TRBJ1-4	TGTGCCAGCAGTTCTCTGGGGGGGGCGGATGAAAAACTGTTTTTT	CASSSLGGADEKLFF
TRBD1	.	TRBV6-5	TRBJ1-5	TGTGCCAGCAGTGACAGGGTGAGCAATCAGCCCCAGCATTTT	CASSDRVSNQPQHF
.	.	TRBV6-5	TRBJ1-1	TGTGCCAGCAGTTACAAATCGACAGGTACAAACACTGAAGCTTTCTTT	CASSYKSTGTNTEAFF